The entry below describes one T cell receptor (beta chain). What it binds is not known. The sample originates from a study of a mutant IDH1 vaccine in newly diagnosed glioma. Overall study context: Treated patients, about 60% male and around 38% female, averaged 40.4 years of age.

V was shortened by 6 bases and J by 9 bases, with 13 bases between the two germline ends. CDR1 and CDR2 (germline): DFQATT, SNEGSKA (reference sequence). This CDR3 is built from 11 residues. Assay used: immunoSEQ multiplex PCR; TCRdb lists only in-frame clones, some missing. The repertoire includes 35,000 to 45,000 clones, roughly four fifths of them detected once, and about 4.6% sits in the top ten. Specified time point: week 35, safety follow-up. In the vaccine, a single dose held 300 ug of the mutant IDH1 20-mer peptide, along with topical imiquimod. In weeks 1, 3, 5, 7, 11, 15, 19 and 23, patients were vaccinated.

This sequence joins TRBV20-1 and TRBJ2-3; no clear D gene. The sample was PBMCs, taken from a glioma patient whose treatment included an IDH1 peptide vaccine. This clonotype was obtained from a woman aged 50 to 65 with glioma. The DNA for the CDR3 is TGCAGTGCGCCCTCCGCCGGAACGCAGTATTTT. Translated, it gives CSAPSAGTQYF.